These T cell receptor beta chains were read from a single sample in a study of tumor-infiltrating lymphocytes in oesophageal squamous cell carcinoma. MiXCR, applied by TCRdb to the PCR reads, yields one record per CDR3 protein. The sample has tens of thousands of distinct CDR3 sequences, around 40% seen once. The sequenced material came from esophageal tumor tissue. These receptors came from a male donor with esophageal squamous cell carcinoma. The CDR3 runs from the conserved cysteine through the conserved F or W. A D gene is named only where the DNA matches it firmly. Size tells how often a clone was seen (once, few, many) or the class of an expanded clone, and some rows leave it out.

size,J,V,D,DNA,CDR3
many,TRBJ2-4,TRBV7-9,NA,TGTGCCAGCAGCTTATCAACACAGGGAAACATTCAGTACTTC,CASSLSTQGNIQYF
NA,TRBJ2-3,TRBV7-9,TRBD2,TGTGCCAGCAGCCCCGCGACTAGCGGGAGGACAGATACGCAGTATTTT,CASSPATSGRTDTQYF
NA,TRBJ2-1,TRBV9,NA,TGTGCCAGCAGCGCCATAAATGTCCGCTACAATGAGCAGTTCTTC,CASSAINVRYNEQFF
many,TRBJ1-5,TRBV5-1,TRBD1,TGCGCCAGCAGCTTGGGTCAGGGGGGAGATCAGCCCCAGCATTTT,CASSLGQGGDQPQHF
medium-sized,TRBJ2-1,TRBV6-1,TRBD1,TGTGCCAGCATCGACAGGGTTGGGGACTACAATGAGCAGTTCTTC,CASIDRVGDYNEQFF
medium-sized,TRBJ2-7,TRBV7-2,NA,TGTGCCAGCAGCTTAGGACCGCACTCCTACGAGCAGTACTTC,CASSLGPHSYEQYF
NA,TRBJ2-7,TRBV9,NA,TGTGCCAGCAGCGTCCGGGACGGCGAAGGGGAAGAGCAGTACTTC,CASSVRDGEGEEQYF
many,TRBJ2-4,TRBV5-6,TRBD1,TGTGCCAGCAGCTTGGGGGGACAGGCGGCCAAAAACATTCAGTACTTC,CASSLGGQAAKNIQYF
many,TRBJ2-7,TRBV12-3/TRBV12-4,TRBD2,TGTGCCAGCGGGGGGGGGACCTACGAGCAGTACTTC,CASGGGTYEQYF
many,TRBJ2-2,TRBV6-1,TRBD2,TGTGCCAGCACCCCGTGGGCTGGCGGGGGGCGGACCGGGGAGCTGTTTTTT,CASTPWAGGGRTGELFF
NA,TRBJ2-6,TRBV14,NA,TGTGCCAGCAGCCAAGTTGACCAATGGATCCGCGTCGTCGGGGCCAACGTCCTGACTTTC,CASSQVDQWIRVVGANVLTF
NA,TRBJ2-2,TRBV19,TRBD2,TGTGCCAGTAGTCCGCGACTAGCGTTCGGGGAGCTGTTTTTT,CASSPRLAFGELFF
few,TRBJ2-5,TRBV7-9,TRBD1,TGTGCCAGCAACTTGGGGGACAGGGGGCAAGAGACCCAGTACTTC,CASNLGDRGQETQYF
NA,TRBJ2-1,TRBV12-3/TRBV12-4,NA,TGTGCCAGCAGTTTATGGGGAAACTGGAATGAGCAGTTCTTC,CASSLWGNWNEQFF
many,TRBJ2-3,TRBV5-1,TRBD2,TGCGCCAGCAGCCGGGGTGCGGGAGGGCCGGGAGATACGCAGTATTTT,CASSRGAGGPGDTQYF
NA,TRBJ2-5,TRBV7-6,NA,TGTGCCAGCAGCACTAGGGGGGTCGGAGAGACCCAGTACTTC,CASSTRGVGETQYF
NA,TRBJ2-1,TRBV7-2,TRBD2,TGTGCCAGCAGCTTAGTAGGCGGGAGGACCTACAATGAGCAGTTCTTC,CASSLVGGRTYNEQFF
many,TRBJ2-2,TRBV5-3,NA,TGTGCCAGAAGCGGAAATGCGCAGGGAAGGAGGAACACCGGGGAGCTGTTTTTT,CARSGNAQGRRNTGELFF
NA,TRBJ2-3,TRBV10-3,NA,TGTGCCATCAGTGTAAAGGCCCCTAGCGAGAGCACAGATACGCAGTATTTT,CAISVKAPSESTDTQYF
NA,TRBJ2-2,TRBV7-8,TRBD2,TGTGCCAGCAGCCAAACTAGCGGGAGGGCCGGAACCGGGGAGCTGTTTTTT,CASSQTSGRAGTGELFF
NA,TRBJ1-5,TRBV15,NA,TGTGCCACCAGCGCATTAAGGGGGTCTCAGCCCCAGCATTTT,CATSALRGSQPQHF
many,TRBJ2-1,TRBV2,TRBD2,TGTGCCACCGGGAAAAAGAGGGCAACTAGCGGGAAGCTCTACAATGAGCAGTTCTTC,CATGKKRATSGKLYNEQFF
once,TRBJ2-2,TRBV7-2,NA,TGTGCCAGCAGCCCCCATGTGGACACCGGGGAGCTGTTTTTT,CASSPHVDTGELFF
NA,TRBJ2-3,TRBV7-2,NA,TGTGCCAGCAGCTTAAGCGCAGATACGCAGTATTTT,CASSLSADTQYF
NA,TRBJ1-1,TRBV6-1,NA,TGTGCCAGCAGTGAATGGAGGGGGAACACTGAAGCTTTCTTT,CASSEWRGNTEAFF
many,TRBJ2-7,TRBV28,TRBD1,TGTGCCAGCGGAAACAGGGGTGGCGAGCAGTACTTC,CASGNRGGEQYF
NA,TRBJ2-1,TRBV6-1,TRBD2,TGTGCCAGCAGTCGAACCGGGACTAGTGTTGAGCAGTTCTTC,CASSRTGTSVEQFF
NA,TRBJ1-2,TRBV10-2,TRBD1,TGCGCCAGCAGTACTGCCACCGGACAGGGGGCATATGGCTACACCTTC,CASSTATGQGAYGYTF
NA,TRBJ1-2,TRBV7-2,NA,TGTGCCAGCAGCTTAGTTTGGACGAACTATGGCTACACCTTC,CASSLVWTNYGYTF
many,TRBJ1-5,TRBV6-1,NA,TGTGCCAGCAGTCCACAGATTTATAGCAATCAGCCCCAGCATTTT,CASSPQIYSNQPQHF
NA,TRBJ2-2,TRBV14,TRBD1,TGTGCCAGCAGCCAAGGGGACAGTTGGACCGGGGAGCTGTTTTTT,CASSQGDSWTGELFF
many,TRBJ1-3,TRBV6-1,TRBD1,TGTGCCACTCGTCGGGCAGGACAGGGTAACACCATATATTTT,CATRRAGQGNTIYF
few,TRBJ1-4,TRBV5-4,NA,TGTGCCAGCAGCAAGGGTGGCGGAGGAGCGAATGAAAAACTGTTTTTT,CASSKGGGGANEKLFF
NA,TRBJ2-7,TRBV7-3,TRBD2,TGTGCCAGCAGCTTAACGGGTCCCGTTACTAGCGGGAGTTCCTACGAGCAGTACTTC,CASSLTGPVTSGSSYEQYF
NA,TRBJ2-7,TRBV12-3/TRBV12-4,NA,TGTGCCAGCAGAGAGAGCAGGAGGGACAATGAGCAGTACTTC,CASRESRRDNEQYF
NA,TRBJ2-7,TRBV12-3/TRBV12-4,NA,TGTGCCAGCAGTTTCGGCTACGAGCAGTACTTC,CASSFGYEQYF
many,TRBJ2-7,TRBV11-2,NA,TGTGCCAGCAGCTTAGAGTGGGGGGACGGGACCTACGAGCAGTACTTC,CASSLEWGDGTYEQYF
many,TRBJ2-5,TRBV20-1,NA,TGCAGTGCCATAACAAGAGGAGAGACCCAGTACTTC,CSAITRGETQYF
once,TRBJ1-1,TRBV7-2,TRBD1,TGTGCCAGCAGCCTAGACAGGGGGACTGAAGCTTTCTTT,CASSLDRGTEAFF
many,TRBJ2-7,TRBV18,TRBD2,TGTGCCAGCTCTCCGGGACTAGCGGGCCTCAATTCCTACGAGCAGTACTTC,CASSPGLAGLNSYEQYF
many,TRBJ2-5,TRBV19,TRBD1,TGTGCCAGTAGTCGAGGGAAACAGGGGGCATTACAAGAGACCCAGTACTTC,CASSRGKQGALQETQYF
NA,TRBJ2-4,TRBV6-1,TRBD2,TGTGCCAGCAGACCCCTGCGGGAGGTGTATGAGCAGTACTTC,CASRPLREVYEQYF
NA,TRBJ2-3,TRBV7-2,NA,TGTGCCAGCAGCTTAGAGCTGGGTGTAGGCGCAGATACGCAGTATTTT,CASSLELGVGADTQYF
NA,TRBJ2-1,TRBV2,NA,TGTGCCAGCACCTTAGAGGGGGTCCTCTCCTACAATGAGCAGTTCTTC,CASTLEGVLSYNEQFF
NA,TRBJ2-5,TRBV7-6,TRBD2,TGTGCCAGCAGCGTTGAAGCGGGGGGAGCCACCGGGGAGCTGTACTTC,CASSVEAGGATGELYF
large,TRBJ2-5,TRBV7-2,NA,TGTGCCAGCAGCTTAGGCCCGGTTGGGGAGACCCAGTACTTC,CASSLGPVGETQYF
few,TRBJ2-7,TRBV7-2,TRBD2,TGTGCCAGCAGCTTAGCGCTGTCTAGCGGGAGTATAGGCTACGAGCAGTACTTC,CASSLALSSGSIGYEQYF
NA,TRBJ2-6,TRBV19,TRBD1,TGTGCCAGTAGTCCTAATCCGGGACAGGGTTTCTTTGGGGCCAACGTCCTGACTTTC,CASSPNPGQGFFGANVLTF
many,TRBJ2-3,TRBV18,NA,TGTGCCAGCTCACCCTGGTCTTCACACACAGATACGCAGTATTTT,CASSPWSSHTDTQYF
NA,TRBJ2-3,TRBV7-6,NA,TGTGCCAGCAGCTCACTAGGGCCCCCGGTAGATACGCAGTATTTT,CASSSLGPPVDTQYF
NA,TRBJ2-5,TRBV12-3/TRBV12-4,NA,TGTGCCAGCAGTTTAGGGGGGCCTAGAGGGGAGACCCAGTACTTC,CASSLGGPRGETQYF
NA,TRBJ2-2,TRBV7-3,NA,TGTGCCAGCAGCTGGAAGGGCACCGGGGAGCTGTTTTTT,CASSWKGTGELFF
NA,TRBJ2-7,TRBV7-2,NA,TGTGCCAGCAGCTTAGTTGGGTGGGGGGGCTTCGAGCAGTACTTC,CASSLVGWGGFEQYF
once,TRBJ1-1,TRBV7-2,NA,TGTGCCAGCAGCCTAATTCTCGGCCTGCGTGTCATGGACACTGAAGCTTTCTTT,CASSLILGLRVMDTEAFF